This passage covers 3 T cell receptor beta chains from one sample sequenced in a study of human T cells and chemical hapten exposure (dated by TCRdb to the early 2020s). The protocol used for the library was RACE. Data came from a NextSeq 500. Through fastp at Q25 and MiXCR, TCRdb rebuilt clones from the public reads, retaining in-frame beta chains. Every entry covers one CDR3 protein and lists the most common genes and DNA from its rows. This sample comprises about 96,000 distinct CDR3 sequences, approximately 9.3% of them detected only once. Jointly, the top ten make up approximately 2% of the sample. The sample's time point label, in plain terms: patch test 2, 6 weeks after DPC sensitization. Taken with the paper, the label for treatment or condition translates to: therapeutic diphenylcyclopropenone sensitization with weekly scalp DPC. This sample comprised whole blood, obtained in connection with sensitization to the hapten diphenylcyclopropenone (DPC). The receptor set was obtained from a woman aged 40 to 49 with alopecia areata. Some clones in this sample may be carry-over from other donors' samples.

V and J are TRBV28 and TRBJ1-2, with D uncertain. CDR1 is MDHEN, CDR2 SYDVKM, per germline. The V gene lost 7 bases and the J gene lost 9 bases, with 12 bases spanning the gap. The CDR3 runs to 11 residues. This CDR3 is CASNSYVSYTF. CDR3 in DNA: TGTGCCAGCAACTCTTACGTAAGCTACACCTTC.

This clonotype was recorded many times. V is TRBV6-2 or TRBV6-3 and J is TRBJ2-7, with D hard to call. Germline assignment: CDR1 MNHEY and CDR2 SVGEGT. V was cut by 10 bases and J by 4 bases, with 14 bases left in between. CDR3 length equals 12 residues. The CDR3 here is CATTSHIYEQYF. In DNA form, the CDR3 reads TGTGCCACCACAAGCCACATTTACGAGCAGTACTTC.

Many counts were recorded for this clonotype. The rearrangement links TRBV4-3 to TRBJ2-6; D unclear. From germline, CDR1 is LGHNA and CDR2 YSLEER. The CDR3 extends over 15 amino acids. V lost 0 bases to trimming and J lost 4 bases, with 7 bases between them. CDR3 residues: CASSQDPQGANVLTF. The CDR3 coding sequence is TGCGCCAGCAGCCAAGATCCCCAGGGGGCCAACGTCCTGACTTTC.